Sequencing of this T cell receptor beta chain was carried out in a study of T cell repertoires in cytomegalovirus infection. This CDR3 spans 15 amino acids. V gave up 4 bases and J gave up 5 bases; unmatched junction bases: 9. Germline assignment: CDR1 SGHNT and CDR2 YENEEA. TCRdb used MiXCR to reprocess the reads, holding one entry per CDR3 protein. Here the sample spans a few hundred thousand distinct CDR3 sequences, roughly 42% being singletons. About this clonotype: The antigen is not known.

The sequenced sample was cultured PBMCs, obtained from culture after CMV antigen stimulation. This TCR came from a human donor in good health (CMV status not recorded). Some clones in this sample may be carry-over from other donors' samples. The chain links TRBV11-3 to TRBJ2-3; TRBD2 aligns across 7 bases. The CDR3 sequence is CASSSPAGIEDTQYF. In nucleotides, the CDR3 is TGTGCCAGCAGCTCTCCAGCGGGAATAGAAGATACGCAGTATTTT.